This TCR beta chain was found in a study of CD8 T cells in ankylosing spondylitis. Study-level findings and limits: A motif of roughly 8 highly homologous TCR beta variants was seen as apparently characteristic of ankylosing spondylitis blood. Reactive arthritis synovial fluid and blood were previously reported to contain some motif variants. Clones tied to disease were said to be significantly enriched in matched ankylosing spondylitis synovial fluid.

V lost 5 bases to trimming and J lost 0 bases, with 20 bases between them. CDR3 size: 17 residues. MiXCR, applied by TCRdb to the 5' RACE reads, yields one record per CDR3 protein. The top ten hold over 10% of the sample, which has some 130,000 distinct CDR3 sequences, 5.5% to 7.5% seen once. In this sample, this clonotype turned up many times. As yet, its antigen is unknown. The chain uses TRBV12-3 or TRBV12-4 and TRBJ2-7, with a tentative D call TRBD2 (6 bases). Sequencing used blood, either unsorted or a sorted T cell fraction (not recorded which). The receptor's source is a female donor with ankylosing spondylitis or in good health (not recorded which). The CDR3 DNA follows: TGTGCCAGCAGTCTTTCCCACCGGGGGTTTACCTCCTACGAGCAGTACTTC. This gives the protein CASSLSHRGFTSYEQYF.